This record concerns one TCR beta chain sequence. Its target is unknown. The data are from a study of follicular helper T cells after annual influenza vaccination. Regarding the study as a whole: Yearly vaccinations repeatedly recalled conserved clonotypes in ICOS+CD38+ cTfh.

Germline values: CDR1 SGHDN, CDR2 FVKESK. V was pared by 0 bases and J by 10 bases, with 13 bases between. CDR3 length: 14 amino acids. Measured with immunoSEQ multiplex PCR; TCRdb has only the in-frame clones, and not every one. Of some 11,000 clones detected, less than 85% appear once; the ten largest clones hold about 0.95%. This receptor was obtained from an adult who received the influenza vaccine. Sample: CXCR5- memory CD4+ T cells sorted from blood, taken 6 weeks after influenza vaccination. The chain uses TRBV14 and TRBJ1-5; tentative D call: TRBD1 (5 bases). The CDR3 is CASSQEGLIEPQHF. The CDR3 nucleotides read TGTGCCAGCAGCCAAGAGGGACTCATCGAACCCCAGCATTTT.